A single sample is the source of the 16 T cell receptor beta chains below, sequenced in a study of blood T cell repertoires in COVID-19. Method: immunoSEQ multiplex PCR; TCRdb's copy keeps in-frame clones and lacks some. The table has over 200,000 clones, about nine tenths seen once. Material for sequencing was PBMCs or T cells enriched from blood (not recorded which). All receptors derive from a human donor in a cohort exposed to, infected with or recovered from COVID-19 (not recorded which). The donor label of this sample is uncertain.

The V and J genes are TRBV5-1 and TRBJ1-1; D not certain. Germline V lookup: CDR1 SGHRS, CDR2 YFSETQ. Trimming stripped 2 bases from V and 1 base from J, with 9 bases between. The CDR3 has 14 residues. CDR3 coding DNA: TGCGCCAGCAGCTTCCAGGAGGGGAACACTGAAGCTTTCTTT. It is translated as CASSFQEGNTEAFF.

On this clone: The same CDR3 arises from other DNA sequences in this sample as well. The rearrangement uses TRBV18 and TRBJ2-5; the D is unclear. With 3 bases removed from V and 5 bases from J, the gap between germline ends came to 4 bases. This CDR3 has 11 amino acids. CDR1 and CDR2 (germline): KGHSH, LQKENI. CDR3 in DNA: TGTGCCAGCTCACCCGAGGAGACCCAGTACTTC. Encoded protein: CASSPEETQYF.

The V call is TRBV30, the J call TRBJ1-5; D is uncertain. CDR3 length: 13 amino acids. Trimming pared 0 bases from V and 4 bases from J, leaving 7 bases between. CDR1 GTSNPN and CDR2 SVGIG come from the germline V gene (reference sequence). Here the CDR3 reads CAWSVTSNQPQHF. The CDR3 coding sequence is TGTGCCTGGAGTGTGACATCAAATCAGCCCCAGCATTTT.

J is TRBJ1-2 and V is TRBV20-1, with TRBD1 matching over 9 bases. Per germline, CDR1 DFQATT and CDR2 SNEGSKA (reference sequence). CDR3 length: 11 amino acids. V gave up 6 bases and J gave up 8 bases; unmatched junction bases: 4. The CDR3 sequence: CSALDRGGYTF. CDR3 in DNA: TGCAGTGCCCTGGACAGGGGAGGCTACACCTTC.

The rearrangement joins TRBV6-5 to TRBJ2-5, with TRBD1 matching 10 bases. Germline CDR1 reads MNHEY; CDR2 reads SVGAGI. V was clipped by 11 bases and J by 2 bases; unmatched bases: 5. CDR3 length: 13 amino acids. This CDR3 reads CALDRGGQETQYF. DNA of the CDR3: TGTGCCTTGGACAGGGGGGGGCAAGAGACCCAGTACTTC.

The chain employs TRBV18 and TRBJ2-5; no clear D gene. Germline CDR1 is KGHSH and CDR2 is LQKENI. The CDR3 sequence is 13 residues long. V lost 5 bases, J lost 4 bases, and 11 bases lay in between. This CDR3 is CASSESARETQYF. CDR3 DNA sequence: TGTGCCAGCTCAGAGTCTGCACGAGAGACCCAGTACTTC.

The sample holds one count of this clone. V gene TRBV10-3 combines with J gene TRBJ2-3; 11 bases line up with TRBD2. Trimming removed 11 bases from V and 5 bases from J; junction bases left unmatched: 9. CDR3 length equals 14 residues. In germline, CDR1 is ENHRY, CDR2 SYGVKD. The chain's CDR3 is CALRPGLAVDTQYF. CDR3 bases: TGTGCCCTTCGTCCGGGACTAGCGGTAGATACGCAGTATTTT.

The CDR3 loop is CASSKARDREYPGNTIYF. CDR3 DNA: TGTGCCAGCAGCAAAGCGCGGGACAGGGAGTACCCTGGAAACACCATATATTTT. The V call is TRBV21-1, the J call TRBJ1-3; TRBD1 reflects the table's D call only, with no check against the DNA. TRBV21-1 is a recognized pseudogene. The CDR3 extends over 18 amino acids.

In its sample, this clone was seen once. In the same sample, other DNA sequences code for this CDR3. The genes are TRBV9 and TRBJ1-2; TRBD1 matches at 9 bases. V shed 3 bases, J shed 8 bases, and the junction held 5 bases outside the gene matches. The CDR3 covers 13 residues. Germline V lookup: CDR1 SGDLS, CDR2 YYNGEE. In nucleotides, the CDR3 is TGTGCCAGCAGCGGATACAGGGGGCGAGGCTACACCTTC. Its translation: CASSGYRGRGYTF.

The V and J genes are TRBV4-1 and TRBJ1-1; 8 nucleotides match TRBD1. The CDR3 is 11 amino acids. Germline CDR1 and CDR2: MGHRA and YSYEKL. V was pared by 10 bases and J by 6 bases, with 4 bases of the junction left unmatched. The chain's CDR3 is CATSGGAEAFF. CDR3 in DNA: TGCGCCACCTCAGGGGGCGCTGAAGCTTTCTTT.

This clone came up a few times. This chain uses TRBV5-6 with TRBJ1-1; D remains unclear. V lost 4 bases and J 8 bases, leaving 12 bases between the germline ends. The germline V gene encodes CDR1 SGHDT and CDR2 YYEEEE. The CDR3 has 12 residues. CDR3 amino acids: CASSPAGGEAFF. The CDR3, as DNA: TGTGCCAGCAGCCCTGCGGGAGGAGAAGCTTTCTTT.

A few counts support this clone. The chain links TRBV19 to TRBJ2-1, with D possibly being TRBD1 (5 bases). Looked up from germline, CDR1 is LNHDA and CDR2 is SQIVND (reference sequence). The CDR3 runs 14 residues. V was clipped by 7 bases and J by 7 bases, with 17 bases between them. This CDR3 is CASMGVQGKNEQFF. The CDR3 coding sequence is TGTGCCAGTATGGGCGTCCAGGGAAAAAATGAGCAGTTCTTC.

The chain carries TRBV2 and TRBJ2-7; TRBD1 matches at 8 bases. The J segment lost 1 base and the V segment lost 5 bases, leaving 1 base of the junction unmatched. CDR1 and CDR2 from the germline V gene are SNHLY and FYNNEI. This CDR3 spans 13 amino acids. The CDR3 DNA follows: TGTGCCAGCAGTTGGACAGGGTCCTACGAGCAGTACTTC. This gives the protein CASSWTGSYEQYF.

The CDR3 loop reads CASSPGQVRPHYGYTF. In nucleotides, the CDR3 is TGCGCCAGCAGCCCCGGACAGGTCCGGCCCCACTATGGCTACACCTTC. The chain employs TRBV5-1 and TRBJ1-2, with 7 bases lining up with TRBD1. The CDR3 length is 16 residues. The J segment lost 3 bases and the V segment lost 4 bases, leaving 12 bases of the junction unmatched. In germline, CDR1 is SGHRS, CDR2 YFSETQ.

The chain has TRBV4-1 and TRBJ2-3; perhaps TRBD2 as D (6 bases). Trimming shortened V by 1 base and J by 6 bases, and 11 bases separated the two germline ends. Germline V gene sequence: CDR1 MGHRA, CDR2 YSYEKL. The CDR3 runs to 14 residues. The CDR3 region has the DNA TGCGCCAGCAGCCAAGGGAGGGGAGGCGATACGCAGTATTTT. Translating it yields CASSQGRGGDTQYF.

The CDR3 is CASSDFAGTGGGYGYTF. In nucleotides, the CDR3 is TGTGCCAGCAGTGACTTCGCCGGGACAGGGGGCGGCTATGGCTACACCTTC. J is TRBJ1-2 and V is TRBV6-4, with TRBD1 identical over 12 bases. Germline CDR1 is MRHNA and CDR2 is SNTAGT. The CDR3 sequence is 17 residues long. J gave up 4 bases and V 1 base, and 7 bases lay outside the gene matches.